The clone carrying this T cell receptor (beta chain) came up many times. Germline V gives CDR1 MGHDK, CDR2 SYGVNS. The CDR3 covers 14 residues. V lost 7 bases and J lost 4; bases outside the gene matches: 9. This sample stems from a study of Graves' ophthalmopathy and Graves' hyperthyroidism. Hyperthyroidism in these 18- to 65-year-old patients was newly diagnosed, lasting under 2 months. Transcripts of RNA were the source for amplifying TCR beta CDR3 regions. First-round RT-PCR with HTBI primers preceded a second-round multiplex PCR. MiXCR was run by TCRdb on the multiplex PCR reads, yielding one entry per CDR3 protein. The sample lists 500,000 to 600,000 distinct CDR3 sequences, approximately 35% occurring once.

The receptor's source is an adult man with Graves' hyperthyroidism. This chain joins TRBV25-1 and TRBJ2-5; TRBD1 matches at 7 bases. The specimen sequenced was peripheral blood or thyroid tissue (not recorded which). DNA of the CDR3: TGTGCCAGCACTAGAGGGGGACAGCTAGAGACCCAGTACTTC. Translation: CASTRGGQLETQYF.